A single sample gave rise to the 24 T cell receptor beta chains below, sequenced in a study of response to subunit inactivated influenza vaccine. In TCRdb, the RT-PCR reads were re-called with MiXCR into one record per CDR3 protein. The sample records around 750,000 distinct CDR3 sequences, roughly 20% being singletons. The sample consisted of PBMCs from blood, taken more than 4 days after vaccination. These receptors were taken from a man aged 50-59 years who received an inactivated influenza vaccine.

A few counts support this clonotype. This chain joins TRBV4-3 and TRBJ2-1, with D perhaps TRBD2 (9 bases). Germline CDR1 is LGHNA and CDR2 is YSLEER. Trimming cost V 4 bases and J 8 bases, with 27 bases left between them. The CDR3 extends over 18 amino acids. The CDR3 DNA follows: TGCGCCAGCAGCCCAAGCCGGCAGGGGGCGGGAGGGCCGGATGAGCAGTTCTTC. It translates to CASSPSRQGAGGPDEQFF.

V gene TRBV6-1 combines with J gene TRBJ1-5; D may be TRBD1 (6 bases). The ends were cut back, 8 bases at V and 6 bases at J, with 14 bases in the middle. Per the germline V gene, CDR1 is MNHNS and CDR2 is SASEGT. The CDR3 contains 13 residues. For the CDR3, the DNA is TGTGCCAGCCGGCCAGGGGTAGGTCAGCCCCAGCATTTT. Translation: CASRPGVGQPQHF.

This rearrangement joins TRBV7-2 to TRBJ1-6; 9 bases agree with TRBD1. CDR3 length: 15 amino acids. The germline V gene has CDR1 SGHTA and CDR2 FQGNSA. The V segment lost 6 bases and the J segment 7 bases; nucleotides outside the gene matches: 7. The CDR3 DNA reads TGTGCCAGCAGTTTTTGGACAGGGGCGAATTCACCCCTCCACTTT. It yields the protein CASSFWTGANSPLHF.

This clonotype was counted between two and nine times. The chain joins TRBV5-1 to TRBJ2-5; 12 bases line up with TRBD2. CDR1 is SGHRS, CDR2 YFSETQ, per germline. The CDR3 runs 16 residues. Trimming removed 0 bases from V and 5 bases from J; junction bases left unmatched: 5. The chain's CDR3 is CASSLETSGSWETQYF. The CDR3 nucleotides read TGCGCCAGCAGCTTGGAGACTAGCGGGAGTTGGGAGACCCAGTACTTC.

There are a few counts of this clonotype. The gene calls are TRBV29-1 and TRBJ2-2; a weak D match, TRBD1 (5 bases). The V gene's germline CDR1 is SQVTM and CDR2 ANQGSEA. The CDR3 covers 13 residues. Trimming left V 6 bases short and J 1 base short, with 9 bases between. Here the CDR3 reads CSVGQMNTGELFF. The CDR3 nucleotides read TGCAGCGTGGGGCAGATGAACACCGGGGAGCTGTTTTTT.

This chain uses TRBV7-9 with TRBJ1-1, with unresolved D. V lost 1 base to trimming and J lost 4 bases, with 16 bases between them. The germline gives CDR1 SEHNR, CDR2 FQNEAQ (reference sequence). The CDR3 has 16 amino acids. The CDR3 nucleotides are TGTGCCAGCAGCTTAGAGTCTCTGGGGTCGGGCACTGAAGCTTTCTTT. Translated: CASSLESLGSGTEAFF.

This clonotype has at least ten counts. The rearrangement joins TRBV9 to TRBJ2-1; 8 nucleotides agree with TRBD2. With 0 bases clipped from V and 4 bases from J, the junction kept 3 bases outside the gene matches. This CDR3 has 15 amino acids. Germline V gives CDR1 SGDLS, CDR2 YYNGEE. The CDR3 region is CASSVVSGGYNEQFF. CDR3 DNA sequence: TGTGCCAGCAGCGTAGTAAGCGGGGGATACAATGAGCAGTTCTTC.

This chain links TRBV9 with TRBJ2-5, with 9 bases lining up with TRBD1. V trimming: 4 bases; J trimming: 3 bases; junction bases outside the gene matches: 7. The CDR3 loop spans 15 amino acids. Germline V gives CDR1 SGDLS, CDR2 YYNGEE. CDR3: CASSLEGQGKETQYF. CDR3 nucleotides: TGTGCCAGCAGCTTAGAGGGACAGGGAAAAGAGACCCAGTACTTC.

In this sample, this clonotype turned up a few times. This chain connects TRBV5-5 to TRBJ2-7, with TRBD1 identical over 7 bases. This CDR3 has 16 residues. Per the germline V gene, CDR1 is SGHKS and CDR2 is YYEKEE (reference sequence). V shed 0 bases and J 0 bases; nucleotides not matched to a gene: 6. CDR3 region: CASSLEGAVSSYEQYF. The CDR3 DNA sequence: TGTGCCAGCAGCTTGGAGGGGGCGGTGAGCTCCTACGAGCAGTACTTC. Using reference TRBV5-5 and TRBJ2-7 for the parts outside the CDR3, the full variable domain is DAGVTQSPTHLIKTRGQQVTLRCSPISGHKSVSWYQQVLGQGPQFIFQYYEKEERGRGNFPDRFSARQFPNYSSELNVNALLLGDSALYLCASSLEGAVSSYEQYFGPGTRLTVT.

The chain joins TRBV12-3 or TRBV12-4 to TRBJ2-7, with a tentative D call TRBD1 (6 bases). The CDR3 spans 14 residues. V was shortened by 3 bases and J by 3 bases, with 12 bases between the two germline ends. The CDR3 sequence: CASSFGTTLYEQYF. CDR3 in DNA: TGTGCCAGCAGTTTCGGGACAACCCTCTACGAGCAGTACTTC.

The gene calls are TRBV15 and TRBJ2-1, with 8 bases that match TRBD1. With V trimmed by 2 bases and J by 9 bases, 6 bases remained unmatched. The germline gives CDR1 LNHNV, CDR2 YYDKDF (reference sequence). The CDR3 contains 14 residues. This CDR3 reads CATSRPQGAGEQFF. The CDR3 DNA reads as TGTGCCACCAGCAGACCTCAGGGGGCGGGTGAGCAGTTCTTC.

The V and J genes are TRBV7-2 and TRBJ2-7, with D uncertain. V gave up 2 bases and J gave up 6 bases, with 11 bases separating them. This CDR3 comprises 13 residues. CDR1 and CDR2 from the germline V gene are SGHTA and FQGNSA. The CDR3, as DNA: TGTGCCAGCAGCTTACCAATTGGTGGCGAGCAGTACTTC. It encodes CASSLPIGGEQYF.

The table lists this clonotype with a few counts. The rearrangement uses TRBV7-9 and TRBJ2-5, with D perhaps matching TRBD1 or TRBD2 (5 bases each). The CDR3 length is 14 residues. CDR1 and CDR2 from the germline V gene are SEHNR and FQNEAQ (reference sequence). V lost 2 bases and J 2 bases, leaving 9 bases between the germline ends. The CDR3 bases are TGTGCCAGCAGCTTAACGAGGGGACAAGAGACCCAGTACTTC. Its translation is CASSLTRGQETQYF.

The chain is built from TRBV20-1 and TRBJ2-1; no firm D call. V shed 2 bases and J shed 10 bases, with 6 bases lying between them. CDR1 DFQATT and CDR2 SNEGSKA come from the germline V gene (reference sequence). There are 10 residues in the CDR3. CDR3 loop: CSARTREQFF. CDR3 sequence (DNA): TGCAGTGCTAGAACGCGGGAGCAGTTCTTC.

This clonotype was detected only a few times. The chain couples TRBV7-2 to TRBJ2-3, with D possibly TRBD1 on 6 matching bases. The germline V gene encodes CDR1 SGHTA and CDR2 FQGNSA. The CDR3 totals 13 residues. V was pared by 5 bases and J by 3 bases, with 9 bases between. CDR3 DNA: TGTGCCAGCAGCAAACAGGGTACAGATACGCAGTATTTT. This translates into CASSKQGTDTQYF.

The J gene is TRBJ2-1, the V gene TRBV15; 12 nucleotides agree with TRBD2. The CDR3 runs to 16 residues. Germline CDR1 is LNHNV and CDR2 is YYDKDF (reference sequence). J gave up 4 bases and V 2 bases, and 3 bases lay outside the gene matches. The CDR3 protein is CATSRKGLAGYNEQFF. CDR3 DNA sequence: TGTGCCACCAGCAGAAAGGGACTAGCGGGTTACAATGAGCAGTTCTTC.

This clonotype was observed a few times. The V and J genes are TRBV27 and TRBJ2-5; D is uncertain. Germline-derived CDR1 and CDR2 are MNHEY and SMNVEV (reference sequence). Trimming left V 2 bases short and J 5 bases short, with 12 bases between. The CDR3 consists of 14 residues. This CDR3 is CASSLIGIPETQYF. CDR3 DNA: TGTGCCAGCAGTTTAATTGGGATCCCCGAGACCCAGTACTTC.

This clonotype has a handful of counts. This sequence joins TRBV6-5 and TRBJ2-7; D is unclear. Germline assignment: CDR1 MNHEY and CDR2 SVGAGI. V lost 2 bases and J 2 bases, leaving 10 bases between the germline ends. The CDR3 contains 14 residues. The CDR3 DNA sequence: TGTGCCAGCAGTTACATCAACGGTCCCTACGAGCAGTACTTC. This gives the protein CASSYINGPYEQYF.

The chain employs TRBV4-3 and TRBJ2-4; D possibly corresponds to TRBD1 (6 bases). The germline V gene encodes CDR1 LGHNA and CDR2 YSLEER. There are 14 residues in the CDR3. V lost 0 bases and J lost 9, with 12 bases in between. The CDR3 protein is CASSQDWGLGIQYF. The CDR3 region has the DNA TGCGCCAGCAGCCAAGACTGGGGGCTAGGCATTCAGTACTTC.

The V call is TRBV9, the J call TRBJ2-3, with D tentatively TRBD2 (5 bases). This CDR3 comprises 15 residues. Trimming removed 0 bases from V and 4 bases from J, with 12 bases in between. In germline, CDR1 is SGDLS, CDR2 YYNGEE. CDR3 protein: CASSVVGIRADTQYF. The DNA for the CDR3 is TGTGCCAGCAGCGTAGTCGGGATTAGAGCAGATACGCAGTATTTT.

The CDR3 nucleotides read TGCAGTGCTAGAGATTCGGACTTCCAAGAGACCCAGTACTTC. Translated, it gives CSARDSDFQETQYF. V usage is TRBV20-1 and J usage is TRBJ2-5, with D tentatively TRBD2 (5 bases). The CDR3 has 14 residues. Germline values: CDR1 DFQATT, CDR2 SNEGSKA (reference sequence). Trimming pared 0 bases from V and 1 base from J, leaving 9 bases between.

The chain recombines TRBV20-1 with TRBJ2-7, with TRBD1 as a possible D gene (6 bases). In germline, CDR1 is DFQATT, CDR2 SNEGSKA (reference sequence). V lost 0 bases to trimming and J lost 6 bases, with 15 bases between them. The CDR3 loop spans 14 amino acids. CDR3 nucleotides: TGCAGTGCTAGAGATCAGGGGCAGACTCGCGAGCAGTACTTC. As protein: CSARDQGQTREQYF.

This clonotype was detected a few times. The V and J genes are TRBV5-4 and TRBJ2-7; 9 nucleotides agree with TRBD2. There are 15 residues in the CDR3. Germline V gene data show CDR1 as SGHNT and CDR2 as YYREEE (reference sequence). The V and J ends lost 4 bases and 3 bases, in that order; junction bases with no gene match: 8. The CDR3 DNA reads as TGTGCCAGCAGCAGATCGGGACTAGCCTACTACGAGCAGTACTTC. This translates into CASSRSGLAYYEQYF.

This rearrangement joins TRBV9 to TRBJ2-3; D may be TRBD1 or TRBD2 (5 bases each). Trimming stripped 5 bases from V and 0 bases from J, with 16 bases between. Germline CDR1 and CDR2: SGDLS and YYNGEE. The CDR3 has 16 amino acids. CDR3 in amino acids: CASSTEGSFSTDTQYF. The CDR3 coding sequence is TGTGCCAGCAGTACTGAGGGGTCCTTCAGCACAGATACGCAGTATTTT. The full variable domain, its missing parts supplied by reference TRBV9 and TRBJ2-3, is DSGVTQTPKHLITATGQRVTLRCSPRSGDLSVYWYQQSLDQGLQFLIQYYNGEERAKGNILERFSAQQFPDLHSELNLSSLELGDSALYFCASSTEGSFSTDTQYFGPGTRLTVL.